Here is one T cell receptor beta chain with its context. Authors' analysis steps: Amplifying reference gene primers gave estimates of nucleated cell counts. Repertoires were generated with immunoSEQ multiplex PCR, while TCRdb's copy carries only in-frame clones and drops some. That table furnishes V, J and clone size, whereas the DNA furnished D and trimming. The sample has some 300,000 clones; around 90% are singletons. The source of the sample is a study of blood T cell repertoires in COVID-19. Study summary: Acute and convalescent COVID-19 samples came from the United States, Italy and Spain. Sample material is recorded as cDNA or gDNA derived from T cells, B-cell-depleted T cells, or PBMCs.

Per the germline V gene, CDR1 is MNHEY and CDR2 is SVGAGI. V shed 6 bases and J shed 6 bases, with 14 bases lying between them. The CDR3 length is 14 residues. V gene TRBV6-5 combines with J gene TRBJ2-2; D gene unclear. The sequenced sample consisted of peripheral blood. The TCR originated in an older man with acute or convalescent COVID-19. This CDR3 reads CASSINPDPGELFF. CDR3 DNA: TGTGCCAGCAGCATAAACCCAGATCCCGGGGAGCTGTTTTTT.